In its sample, the clone carrying this T cell receptor (beta chain) was seen once. The data were taken from a study of pediatric ulcerative colitis. V was pared by 5 bases and J by 3 bases, with 14 bases between. Per the germline V gene, CDR1 is MNHEY and CDR2 is SMNVEV (reference sequence). This CDR3 spans 14 amino acids. Using immunoSEQ multiplex PCR, the repertoire was profiled, and TCRdb retains in-frame clones only, with some absent. The table records more than 45,000 clones, about 87% of them present only once. The clonotype was recovered from a boy between 10 and 17 years old who was a control in a study of pediatric ulcerative colitis. The V call is TRBV27, the J call TRBJ2-7; maybe TRBD1 (5 bases). The sequencing sample was made of blood. The CDR3 coding sequence is TGTGCCAGCAGTACGTGGACAAGGGGCTACGAGCAGTACTTC. It encodes CASSTWTRGYEQYF.